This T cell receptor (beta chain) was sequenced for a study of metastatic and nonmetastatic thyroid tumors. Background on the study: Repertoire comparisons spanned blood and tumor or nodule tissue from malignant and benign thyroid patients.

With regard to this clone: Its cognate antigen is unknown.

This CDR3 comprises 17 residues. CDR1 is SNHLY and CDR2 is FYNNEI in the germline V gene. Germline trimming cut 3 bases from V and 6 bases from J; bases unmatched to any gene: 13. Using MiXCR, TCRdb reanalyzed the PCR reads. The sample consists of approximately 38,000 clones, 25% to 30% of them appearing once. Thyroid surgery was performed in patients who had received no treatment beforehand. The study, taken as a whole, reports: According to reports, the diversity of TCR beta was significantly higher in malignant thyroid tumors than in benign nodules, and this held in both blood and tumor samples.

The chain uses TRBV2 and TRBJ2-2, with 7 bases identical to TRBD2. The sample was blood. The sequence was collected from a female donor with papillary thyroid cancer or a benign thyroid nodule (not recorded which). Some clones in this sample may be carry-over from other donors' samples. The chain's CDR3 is CASSDSRRGCRSGELFF. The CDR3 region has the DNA TGTGCCAGCAGTGACAGTCGGCGGGGGTGCCGTTCCGGGGAGCTGTTTTTT.